Presented here are 32 T cell receptor beta chains from one specimen sequenced in a study of T cells in localized non-small cell lung cancer. Sequencing was performed with immunoSEQ multiplex PCR; in TCRdb, only in-frame clones are kept and a portion is missing. Among 70,000 or so clones, less than 85% were seen once, and the ten largest hold roughly 1.4%. The sequenced sample was peripheral blood, obtained before any cancer treatment. Every receptor here comes from a female donor aged 60 or older with stage I lung adenocarcinoma.

The table lists this clone with a few counts. V is TRBV7-2 and J is TRBJ2-7; TRBD1 matches at 10 bases. This CDR3 has 15 amino acids. The junction had 4 bases not matched to a gene; V was cut back by 3 bases and J by 2 bases. Germline lookup yields CDR1 SGHTA and CDR2 FQGNSA. CDR3 DNA sequence: TGTGCCAGCAGCTTTACGGGACAGGGGACCTACGAGCAGTACTTC. Its translation is CASSFTGQGTYEQYF.

The chain is built from TRBV7-9 and TRBJ2-4; 7 nucleotides align to TRBD2. The CDR3 totals 17 residues. V gave up 5 bases and J gave up 0 bases; unmatched junction bases: 10. Per the germline V gene, CDR1 is SEHNR and CDR2 is FQNEAQ (reference sequence). The DNA for the CDR3 is TGTGCCAGCAGCCCCCCCGGGCGGGGGTTAGCCAAAAACATTCAGTACTTC. Its translation is CASSPPGRGLAKNIQYF.

The V and J genes are TRBV6-1 and TRBJ2-1, with TRBD2 matching over 7 bases. The CDR3 covers 15 residues. The J segment lost 5 bases and the V segment lost 0 bases, leaving 4 bases of the junction unmatched. CDR1 and CDR2 from the germline V gene are MNHNS and SASEGT. CDR3 residues: CASSEAGGSDNEQFF. CDR3 sequence (DNA): TGTGCCAGCAGTGAAGCGGGGGGGAGTGACAATGAGCAGTTCTTC.

The chain carries TRBV5-1 and TRBJ2-7; D not certain. The CDR3 length is 16 residues. Trimming shortened V by 6 bases and J by 5 bases, and 24 bases separated the two germline ends. Germline V lookup: CDR1 SGHRS, CDR2 YFSETQ. CDR3 amino acids: CASTQEGRGAVDEQYF. CDR3 bases: TGCGCCAGCACCCAAGAAGGACGAGGCGCTGTGGACGAGCAGTACTTC.

The V gene is TRBV9, the J gene TRBJ2-3, with D possibly being TRBD1 (6 bases). The V gene lost 5 bases and the J gene lost 4 bases, with 11 bases spanning the gap. The germline V gene has CDR1 SGDLS and CDR2 YYNGEE. The CDR3 runs to 13 residues. This CDR3 reads CASSSPGADTQYF. The DNA for the CDR3 is TGTGCCAGCAGTTCCCCAGGGGCAGATACGCAGTATTTT. Full variable domain (rest looked up from reference TRBV9 and TRBJ2-3): DSGVTQTPKHLITATGQRVTLRCSPRSGDLSVYWYQQSLDQGLQFLIQYYNGEERAKGNILERFSAQQFPDLHSELNLSSLELGDSALYFCASSSPGADTQYFGPGTRLTVL.

V and J are TRBV11-2 and TRBJ2-2; tentative D call: TRBD1 (6 bases). Trimming cost V 0 bases and J 6 bases, with 20 bases left between them. Germline V CDR1 and CDR2: SGHAT, FQNNGV. This CDR3 comprises 18 residues. CDR3 sequence reads: CASSLELRTLKGAGELFF. In DNA, the CDR3 is TGTGCCAGCAGCTTAGAGTTGAGGACCTTAAAGGGGGCCGGGGAGCTGTTTTTT.

This clone has only one observation. The chain carries TRBV2 and TRBJ2-5; D is possibly TRBD1 or TRBD2 (5 bases each). The J call may be faulty, since TRBJ2-7 better matches the DNA end. Looked up from germline, CDR1 is SNHLY and CDR2 is FYNNEI. The CDR3 consists of 15 residues. For the CDR3, the DNA is TGTGCCAGCAGAGAGGACCAGGGAGAGACCTACGAGCAGTACTTC. Its translation is CASREDQGETYEQYF.

The rearrangement joins TRBV19 to TRBJ2-7; TRBD1 matches at 8 bases. V shed 8 bases and J 3 bases; nucleotides not matched to a gene: 12. Per germline, CDR1 LNHDA and CDR2 SQIVND (reference sequence). CDR3 size: 15 residues. The CDR3 DNA reads as TGTGCCAGTTCTCCTCAGGGGGCGGTCTTCTACGAGCAGTACTTC. It encodes CASSPQGAVFYEQYF.

This clone was counted a few times. The chain links TRBV14 to TRBJ2-1; 7 bases match TRBD1. The germline V gene has CDR1 SGHDN and CDR2 FVKESK. The CDR3 loop spans 16 amino acids. V lost 6 bases to trimming and J lost 8 bases; unmatched junction nucleotides: 16. CDR3 DNA sequence: TGTGCCAGCAGGGGCACGACAGGGAATTCATTCGATGAGCAGTTCTTC. Its protein product is CASRGTTGNSFDEQFF.

This clone has just one count. This sequence joins TRBV6-5 and TRBJ2-5; tentative D call: TRBD2 (6 bases). With 6 bases removed from V and 4 bases from J, the gap between germline ends came to 15 bases. CDR3 length: 14 residues. From germline, CDR1 is MNHEY and CDR2 SVGAGI. The CDR3 is CASSHARERETQYF. The CDR3 coding sequence is TGTGCCAGCAGCCACGCCCGGGAGCGAGAGACCCAGTACTTC.

This clone was seen a few times. The rearrangement links TRBV7-6 to TRBJ1-1, with a weak D call TRBD1 (5 bases). Germline V lookup: CDR1 SGHVS, CDR2 FNYEAQ. The germline V and J ends were trimmed by 0 bases and 5 bases, with 10 bases remaining between them. The CDR3 is 14 amino acids. The CDR3 DNA is TGTGCCAGCAGCTTAGCGGGGCCAAGGACTGAAGCTTTCTTT. Protein: CASSLAGPRTEAFF.

The CDR3: CASSSDRRGYTF. The CDR3 DNA reads as TGTGCCAGCAGTTCGGACAGGCGTGGCTACACCTTC. V gene TRBV6-1 combines with J gene TRBJ1-2; 7 nucleotides match TRBD1. Trimming removed 5 bases from V and 7 bases from J; junction bases left unmatched: 4. The CDR3 runs 12 residues. From germline, CDR1 is MNHNS and CDR2 SASEGT.

The chain links TRBV5-1 to TRBJ1-2, with TRBD1 matching over 9 bases. The germline CDR1 and CDR2 sequences are SGHRS and YFSETQ. The CDR3 is 15 amino acids. V gave up 2 bases and J gave up 0 bases; unmatched junction bases: 2. As DNA, the CDR3 is TGCGCCAGCAGCTTAGGACAGGGGACTAACTATGGCTACACCTTC. Protein sequence: CASSLGQGTNYGYTF.

The chain has TRBV28 and TRBJ1-5, with TRBD1 as a possible D gene (5 bases). CDR3 length: 16 residues. V was cut by 5 bases and J by 0 bases, with 14 bases left in between. Germline V gene lookup returns CDR1 MDHEN and CDR2 SYDVKM. CDR3 nucleotide sequence: TGTGCCAGCAGTACGGTGACAGTTTATAGCAATCAGCCCCAGCATTTT. Translation: CASSTVTVYSNQPQHF.

The chain is built from TRBV7-9 and TRBJ1-5; unclear D gene. The ends were cut back, 3 bases at V and 4 bases at J, with 10 bases in the middle. The germline V gene has CDR1 SEHNR and CDR2 FQNEAQ (reference sequence). The CDR3 totals 14 residues. CDR3 amino acids: CASSFGGVNQPQHF. DNA of the CDR3: TGTGCCAGCAGCTTTGGCGGAGTAAATCAGCCCCAGCATTTT.

The V gene is TRBV7-2, the J gene TRBJ2-7; D is possibly TRBD1 (6 bases). V lost 5 bases to trimming and J lost 0 bases, with 11 bases between them. The CDR3 extends over 14 amino acids. The germline CDR1 and CDR2 sequences are SGHTA and FQGNSA. Here the CDR3 reads CASSHGQRSYEQYF. The DNA for the CDR3 is TGTGCCAGCAGCCACGGACAGCGCTCCTACGAGCAGTACTTC.

The rearrangement uses TRBV7-9 and TRBJ2-2; 7 bases are shared with TRBD1. The CDR3 length is 16 residues. Germline V gene lookup returns CDR1 SEHNR and CDR2 FQNEAQ (reference sequence). With V trimmed by 6 bases and J by 3 bases, 10 bases remained unmatched. CDR3 sequence reads: CASSQGRTGDTGELFF. DNA of the CDR3: TGTGCCAGCAGTCAGGGCAGGACAGGTGACACCGGGGAGCTGTTTTTT.

The gene calls are TRBV16 and TRBJ2-3; D not resolved. Trimming removed 1 base from V and 2 bases from J, with 10 bases in between. The length of the CDR3 is 15 residues. In germline, CDR1 is KGHSY, CDR2 FQNENV. The CDR3 DNA sequence: TGTGCCAGCAGCCAATTTGTACAGTACACAGATACGCAGTATTTT. It specifies CASSQFVQYTDTQYF.

This clone has only a few counts. The chain couples TRBV7-9 to TRBJ2-7, with unresolved D. Per germline, CDR1 SEHNR and CDR2 FQNEAQ (reference sequence). Trimming shortened V by 1 base and J by 0 bases, and 13 bases separated the two germline ends. CDR3 size: 16 residues. The CDR3 DNA follows: TGTGCCAGCAGCTTAGAATCCCGAGAAGTCTCCTACGAGCAGTACTTC. It specifies CASSLESREVSYEQYF.

The V gene is TRBV5-4, the J gene TRBJ1-1; D is ambiguous. This CDR3 has 15 amino acids. In germline, CDR1 is SGHNT, CDR2 YYREEE (reference sequence). V shed 0 bases and J shed 0 bases, with 9 bases lying between them. The CDR3 region is CASSLGRQLNTEAFF. CDR3 in DNA: TGTGCCAGCAGCTTGGGGCGCCAGCTGAACACTGAAGCTTTCTTT.

This sequence joins TRBV7-6 and TRBJ2-1; D not resolved. The germline CDR1 and CDR2 sequences are SGHVS and FNYEAQ. With 0 bases removed from V and 7 bases from J, the gap between germline ends came to 10 bases. CDR3 length: 14 amino acids. The CDR3 sequence is CASSLAMAANEQFF. The CDR3 coding sequence is TGTGCCAGCAGCTTAGCAATGGCGGCGAATGAGCAGTTCTTC.

In nucleotides, the CDR3 is TGTGCCAGCAGTGGCCGGGACAGTGGTTTCTTT. Protein sequence: CASSGRDSGFF. J is TRBJ1-1 and V is TRBV2; 7 positions match TRBD1. This CDR3 region has 11 residues. Germline V lookup: CDR1 SNHLY, CDR2 FYNNEI. V was pared by 4 bases and J by 13 bases, with 6 bases of the junction left unmatched. The full variable domain, its missing parts supplied by reference TRBV2 and TRBJ1-1, is EPEVTQTPSHQVTQMGQEVILRCVPISNHLYFYWYRQILGQKVEFLVSFYNNEISEKSEIFDDQFSVERPDGSNFTLKIRSTKLEDSAMYFCASSGRDSGFFGQGTRLTVV.

This clone was seen a few times. The genes are TRBV4-2 and TRBJ1-1; possible D gene TRBD1, 6 bases. V was cut by 0 bases and J by 0 bases, with 8 bases left in between. Germline loops: CDR1 LGHNA, CDR2 YNFKEQ. This CDR3 contains 15 residues. Here the CDR3 reads CASSQDQGLNTEAFF. CDR3 nucleotide sequence: TGTGCCAGCAGCCAAGATCAGGGGCTGAACACTGAAGCTTTCTTT.

The chain links TRBV29-1 to TRBJ2-7; D unresolved. Germline lookup yields CDR1 SQVTM and CDR2 ANQGSEA. The CDR3 has 15 residues. The germline V and J ends were trimmed by 6 bases and 0 bases, with 18 bases remaining between them. The CDR3 reads CSVAPRGGSSYEQYF. CDR3 coding DNA: TGCAGCGTGGCCCCTCGTGGCGGATCCTCCTACGAGCAGTACTTC.

The sample holds a few counts of this clone. This sequence joins TRBV29-1 and TRBJ1-1; 10 bases match TRBD1. J was trimmed by 3 bases and V by 6 bases; bases with no gene match: 1. This CDR3 is built from 12 residues. Germline CDR1 reads SQVTM; CDR2 reads ANQGSEA. CDR3 bases: TGCAGCGTCGGACAGGGGGACACTGAAGCTTTCTTT. Translated, it gives CSVGQGDTEAFF. Full variable domain (missing parts from reference TRBV29-1 and TRBJ1-1): SAVISQKPSRDICQRGTSLTIQCQVDSQVTMMFWYRQQPGQSLTLIATANQGSEATYESGFVIDKFPISRPNLTFSTLTVSNMSPEDSSIYLCSVGQGDTEAFFGQGTRLTVV.

The V call is TRBV15, the J call TRBJ1-1, with 11 bases aligning to TRBD1. Germline CDR1 reads LNHNV; CDR2 reads YYDKDF (reference sequence). The CDR3 totals 16 residues. The V and J ends lost 1 base and 2 bases, in that order; junction bases with no gene match: 3. The CDR3 coding sequence is TGTGCCACCAGCAGAGGGGACAGGGGGGTTAACACTGAAGCTTTCTTT. Its translation is CATSRGDRGVNTEAFF.

The V gene is TRBV5-1, the J gene TRBJ2-3; D remains unclear. V was shortened by 0 bases and J by 4 bases, with 9 bases between the two germline ends. Germline CDR1 reads SGHRS; CDR2 reads YFSETQ. CDR3 length: 14 residues. In DNA form, the CDR3 reads TGCGCCAGCAGCTTGGGAAGTGGTGCAGATACGCAGTATTTT. It yields the protein CASSLGSGADTQYF.

This clone was seen only once. Written as DNA, the CDR3 is TGTGCCAGCAGCGCCAGCGGACAGGGGGCTTCAGATACGCAGTATTTT. Encoded protein: CASSASGQGASDTQYF. The genes are TRBV11-3 and TRBJ2-3, with TRBD1 matching over 11 bases. V was pared by 5 bases and J by 4 bases, with 8 bases of the junction left unmatched. The germline V gene encodes CDR1 SGHNT and CDR2 YENEEA. The CDR3 spans 16 residues. Full variable domain (remainder filled in from reference TRBV11-3 and TRBJ2-3): EAGVVQSPRYKIIEKKQPVAFWCNPISGHNTLYWYLQNLGQGPELLIRYENEEAVDDSQLPKDRFSAERLKGVDSTLKIQPAELGDSAVYLCASSASGQGASDTQYFGPGTRLTVL.

CDR3 amino acids: CASSPDIYYGYTF. For the CDR3, the DNA is TGTGCCAGCAGTCCTGACATCTACTATGGCTACACCTTC. The chain links TRBV5-6 to TRBJ1-2; D is ambiguous. V was pared by 5 bases and J by 3 bases, with 11 bases between. Germline loops: CDR1 SGHDT, CDR2 YYEEEE. CDR3 length equals 13 residues.

This rearrangement joins TRBV5-4 to TRBJ1-1; 7 positions agree with TRBD1. This CDR3 contains 15 residues. V lost 4 bases to trimming and J lost 4 bases; unmatched junction nucleotides: 10. Germline CDR1 and CDR2: SGHNT and YYREEE (reference sequence). CDR3 loop: CASSTPRQGSTEAFF. In nucleotides, the CDR3 is TGTGCCAGCAGCACCCCTAGACAGGGAAGCACTGAAGCTTTCTTT. The full variable domain, rest sourced from reference TRBV5-4 and TRBJ1-1, is ETGVTQSPTHLIKTRGQQVTLRCSSQSGHNTVSWYQQALGQGPQFIFQYYREEENGRGNFPPRFSGLQFPNYSSELNVNALELDDSALYLCASSTPRQGSTEAFFGQGTRLTVV.

J is TRBJ1-2 and V is TRBV29-1, with D perhaps matching TRBD1 (6 bases). V was shortened by 3 bases and J by 2 bases, with 10 bases between the two germline ends. CDR1 and CDR2 (germline): SQVTM, ANQGSEA. CDR3 length: 13 residues. The CDR3 nucleotides are TGCAGCGTTGAGGGGGGGCAGAACTATGGCTACACCTTC. It encodes CSVEGGQNYGYTF.

The chain joins TRBV27 to TRBJ1-4, with D hard to call. V was pared by 6 bases and J by 3 bases, with 11 bases between. This CDR3 spans 14 amino acids. Germline lookup yields CDR1 MNHEY and CDR2 SMNVEV (reference sequence). The CDR3 loop is CASSPGSPNEKLFF. CDR3 coding DNA: TGTGCCAGCAGCCCCGGGTCACCTAATGAAAAACTGTTTTTT. The complete variable domain, with remaining parts taken from reference TRBV27 and TRBJ1-4, reads EAQVTQNPRYLITVTGKKLTVTCSQNMNHEYMSWYRQDPGLGLRQIYYSMNVEVTDKGDVPEGYKVSRKEKRNFPLILESPSPNQTSLYFCASSPGSPNEKLFFGSGTQLSVL.